The 4 T cell receptor beta chains below all came from one sample that was sequenced in a study of tissue T cells after allogeneic stem cell transplantation. Time point given: mouse harvest day 14 after allogeneic transplant. Mouse grafts combined 10^7 T-cell-depleted bone marrow cells with 10^6 splenic CD5+ T cells. The repertoire was sequenced with immunoSEQ multiplex PCR; TCRdb's copy has only in-frame clones and lacks some. Counted here are roughly 3,300 clones, around two fifths occurring once; the ten biggest clones make up roughly 25%. Sequencing used gut tissue. All receptors derive from a female BALB/c mouse given C57BL/6 T cells with graft-versus-host disease after an allogeneic hematopoietic cell transplant.

A remark on this clone: Germline and genes here are mouse. Coverage ceases 1 residue before the CDR3 finishes, and the germline J gene fills in the end. This chain links TRBV2 with TRBJ2-4, with D uncertain. Germline assignment: CDR1 LGHNA and CDR2 YSYQKL. The CDR3 spans 14 residues. V lost 0 bases and J lost 0, with 4 bases in between. The sequenced CDR3 bases are TGTGCCAGCAGCCAAGAAACTAGTCAAAACACCTTGTAC. Encoded protein: CASSQETSQNTLY. The whole CDR3 protein is CASSQETSQNTLYF.

Within the sample, this clone is medium-sized (0.01 to 0.1%). The genes and germline here are from mouse. The read stops 1 residue short of the end of the CDR3; the missing end is completed from the germline J gene. This sequence joins TRBV2 and TRBJ2-7, with 12 nucleotides matching TRBD2. Trimming removed 2 bases from V and 5 bases from J; junction bases left unmatched: 4. The CDR3 extends over 15 amino acids. Germline CDR1 is LGHNA and CDR2 is YSYQKL. The sequenced part of the CDR3 DNA is TGTGCCAGCAGCCAACCGGGACTGGGGGGTGATGAACAGTAC. The encoded protein is CASSQPGLGGDEQY. Given in full, the CDR3 is CASSQPGLGGDEQYF.

As for this clone: Germline and genes here are mouse. With the read ending 1 residue before the CDR3 end, the germline J gene is used to fill in that end. The rearrangement joins TRBV13-2 to TRBJ2-7, with 8 positions matching TRBD2. This CDR3 has 15 residues. Looked up from germline, CDR1 is NNHNN and CDR2 is SYGAGS (reference sequence). J gave up 5 bases and V 1 base, and 8 bases lay outside the gene matches. The chain's CDR3 is CASGDPAGGLDEQYF. CDR3 bases read: TGTGCCAGCGGTGATCCGGCTGGGGGGCTAGATGAACAGTAC.

On this clone: The genes are named according to mouse. The read ends 1 residue before the CDR3 terminus; that terminus is restored from the germline J gene. The rearrangement uses TRBV26 and TRBJ2-7; D remains unclear. CDR1 KGHPV and CDR2 FQNQEV come from the germline V gene (reference sequence). The V gene lost 6 bases and the J gene lost 0 bases, with 6 bases spanning the gap. This CDR3 contains 12 residues. The CDR3 DNA, read in part, is TGTGCCAGCAGAGGGCTCTCCTATGAACAGTAC. Amino acid sequence: CASRGLSYEQY. The CDR3, in full, reads CASRGLSYEQYF.